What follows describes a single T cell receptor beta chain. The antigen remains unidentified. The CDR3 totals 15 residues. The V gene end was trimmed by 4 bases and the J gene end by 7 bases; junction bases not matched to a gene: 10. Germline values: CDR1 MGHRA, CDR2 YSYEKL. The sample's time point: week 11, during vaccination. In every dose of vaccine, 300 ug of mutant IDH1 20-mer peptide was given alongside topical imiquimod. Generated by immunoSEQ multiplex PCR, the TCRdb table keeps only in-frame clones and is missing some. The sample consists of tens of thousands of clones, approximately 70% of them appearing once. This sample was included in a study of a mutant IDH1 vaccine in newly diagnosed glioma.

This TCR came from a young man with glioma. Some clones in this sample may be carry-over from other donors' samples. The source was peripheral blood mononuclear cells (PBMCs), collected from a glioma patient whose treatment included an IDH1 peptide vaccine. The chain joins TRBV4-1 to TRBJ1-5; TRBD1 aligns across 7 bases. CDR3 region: CASSPISTGTQPQHF. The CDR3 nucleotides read TGCGCCAGCAGCCCGATCTCGACAGGGACCCAGCCCCAGCATTTT.